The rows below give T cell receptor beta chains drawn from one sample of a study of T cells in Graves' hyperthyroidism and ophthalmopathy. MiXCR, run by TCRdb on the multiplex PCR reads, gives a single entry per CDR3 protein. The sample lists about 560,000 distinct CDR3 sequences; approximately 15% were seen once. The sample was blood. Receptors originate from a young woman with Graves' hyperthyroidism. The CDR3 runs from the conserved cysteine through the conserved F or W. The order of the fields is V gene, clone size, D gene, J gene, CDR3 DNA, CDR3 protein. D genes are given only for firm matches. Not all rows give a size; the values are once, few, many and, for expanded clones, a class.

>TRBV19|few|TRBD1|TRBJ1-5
TGTGCCAGTAGTATATTCGGACAGGGGGACCCTACACATCAGCCCCAGCATTTT
CASSIFGQGDPTHQPQHF
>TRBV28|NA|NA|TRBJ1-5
TGTGCCAGCAGTTCGACAGGTGACAATCAGCCCCAGCATTTT
CASSSTGDNQPQHF
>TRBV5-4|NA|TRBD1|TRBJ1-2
TGTGCCAGCACCCCGGGACAGGGAAACTATGGCTACACCTTC
CASTPGQGNYGYTF
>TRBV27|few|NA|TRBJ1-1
TGTGCCAGCAGTTTCCCAGGAAGCCACACTGAAGCTTTCTTT
CASSFPGSHTEAFF
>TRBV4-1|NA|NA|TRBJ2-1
TGCGCCAGCAGCCAAGTACGGGCAGCGAGCTCCTACAATGAGCAGTTCTTC
CASSQVRAASSYNEQFF
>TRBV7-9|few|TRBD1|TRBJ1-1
TGTGCCAGCAGCTCATGGGACAGGGGAATTAGTGAAGCTTTCTTT
CASSSWDRGISEAFF
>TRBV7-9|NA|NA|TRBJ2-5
TGTGCCAGCAGCTTAGGTGGCCGAGTTTCGGTGACCCAGTACTTC
CASSLGGRVSVTQYF
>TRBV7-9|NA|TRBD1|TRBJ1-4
TGTGCCAGCAGCTTGGCCGGAGGTTCAGCACAGGGGCGCGGTGAAAAACTGTTTTTT
CASSLAGGSAQGRGEKLFF
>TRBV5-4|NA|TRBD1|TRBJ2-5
TGTGCCAGCAGCTTGGTCGACAGGGCCCAAGAGACCCAGTACTTC
CASSLVDRAQETQYF
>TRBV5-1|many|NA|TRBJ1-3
TGCGCCAGCAGCTTTGACGGAAGCTCTGGAAACACCATATATTTT
CASSFDGSSGNTIYF
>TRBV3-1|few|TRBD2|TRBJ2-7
TGTGCCAGCAGCGACCGGACTAGCGGGATGGCGGAGCAGTACTTC
CASSDRTSGMAEQYF
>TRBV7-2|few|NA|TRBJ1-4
TGTGCCAGCAGCGGGACAAATAATGAAAAACTGTTTTTT
CASSGTNNEKLFF
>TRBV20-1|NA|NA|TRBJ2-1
TGCAGTGCCCCTGGGGGACATGAGCAGTTCTTC
CSAPGGHEQFF
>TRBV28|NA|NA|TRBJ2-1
TGTGCCAGCACAAGAATAGCGAATGAGCAGTTCTTC
CASTRIANEQFF
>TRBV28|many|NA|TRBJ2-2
TGTGCCAGCAGTCCCCTCCACGGGGAGCTGTTTTTT
CASSPLHGELFF
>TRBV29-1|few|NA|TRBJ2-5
TGCAGCGTTGAAGCCCGGGCGCAAGAGACCCAGTACTTC
CSVEARAQETQYF
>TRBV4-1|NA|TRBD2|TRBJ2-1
TGCGCCAGCAGCCGGGGACTAGCGGGAGCGGGTGAGCAGTTCTTC
CASSRGLAGAGEQFF
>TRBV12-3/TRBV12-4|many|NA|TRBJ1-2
TGTGCCAGCAGGACCGAAGGGTTCGTCTATGGCTACACCTTC
CASRTEGFVYGYTF
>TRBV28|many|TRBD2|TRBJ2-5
TGTGCCAGCAGTTTATACTCTCTAGGGCGGGAGGTGAAAGAGACCCAGTACTTC
CASSLYSLGREVKETQYF